The sequence of this TCR beta chain was determined in a study of T cell changes during pregnancy in multiple sclerosis. This clone showed up just once. The CDR3 runs 15 residues. Germline CDR1 LNHNV, CDR2 YYDKDF (reference sequence). V lost 3 bases and J lost 2, with 11 bases in between. Assay used: immunoSEQ multiplex PCR; TCRdb lists only in-frame clones, some missing. The sample includes around 70,000 clones, approximately 92% of them seen just once. V is TRBV15 and J is TRBJ1-5; maybe TRBD1 (5 bases). Sequenced material: peripheral blood, taken in the second trimester of pregnancy. The TCR was taken from a female donor in good health, enrolled as a control in a pregnancy study. CDR3 sequence: CATSREGAGNQPQHF. The CDR3 region has the DNA TGTGCCACCAGCAGGGAAGGGGCAGGCAATCAGCCCCAGCATTTT.